Described below is a single TCR beta chain sequence and its context. As originally analysed: Reference gene primer amplification gave estimated nucleated cell counts. Generated by immunoSEQ multiplex PCR, the TCRdb table keeps only in-frame clones and is missing some. Clone size and the V and J calls come from that table; the DNA yielded D and trimming. The sample consists of 350,000 or so clones, 80% to 90% of them appearing once. This entry is derived from a study of blood T cell repertoires in COVID-19. V was clipped by 1 base and J by 0 bases, with 10 bases between them. The germline V gene encodes CDR1 SGHTS and CDR2 YDEGEE. The CDR3 is 16 residues long. A Seattle source enrolled patients during active infection and followed them longitudinally.

This TCR derives from a woman between 25 and 40 years old with COVID-19, enrolled during active disease. The gene calls are TRBV5-8 and TRBJ1-4; a possible D gene is TRBD1 (6 bases). Sequenced sample: peripheral blood. The CDR3 reads CASSLYREPTNEKLFF. CDR3 nucleotides: TGTGCCAGCAGCTTGTACAGGGAACCAACTAATGAAAAACTGTTTTTT.